The 29 T cell receptor beta chains presented below share a single source sample, sequenced in a study of cytomegalovirus exposure and HLA in healthy donors. This table comes from immunoSEQ multiplex PCR, and its TCRdb copy is limited to in-frame clones, with some not included. The sample holds 150,000 to 200,000 clones, about 80% seen once. Sample: PBMCs. The receptors come from a man aged 18-30 years in good health and CMV-seropositive.

The chain links TRBV28 to TRBJ2-5; 9 bases match TRBD2. V lost 6 bases and J lost 6; bases outside the gene matches: 14. The CDR3 is 16 amino acids. In germline, CDR1 is MDHEN, CDR2 SYDVKM. For the CDR3, the DNA is TGTGCCAGCAGCCCCGCGAGGGCGGGAGGGCGGAAGACCCAGTACTTC. Encoded protein: CASSPARAGGRKTQYF.

This clone has just a few counts. The chain combines TRBV7-2 with TRBJ1-2; the D gene is possibly TRBD1 (5 bases). The CDR3 has 13 amino acids. With 5 bases removed from V and 9 bases from J, the gap between germline ends came to 16 bases. Germline loops: CDR1 SGHTA, CDR2 FQGNSA. For the CDR3, the DNA is TGTGCCAGCAGCCGACCAGGGTTTTCGAGCTACACCTTC. Translated, it gives CASSRPGFSSYTF.

This clone was seen only a few times. The gene calls are TRBV30 and TRBJ2-7, with D maybe TRBD2 (5 bases). V was pared by 7 bases and J by 3 bases, with 13 bases between. The CDR3 has 12 amino acids. Looked up from germline, CDR1 is GTSNPN and CDR2 is SVGIG (reference sequence). This CDR3 is CASAAANYEQYF. In DNA form, the CDR3 reads TGTGCCTCAGCAGCGGCTAACTACGAGCAGTACTTC.

The chain carries TRBV15 and TRBJ2-5, with a tentative D call TRBD2 (6 bases). Germline V CDR1 and CDR2: LNHNV, YYDKDF (reference sequence). This CDR3 is built from 15 residues. V lost 4 bases and J 0 bases, leaving 12 bases between the germline ends. CDR3 DNA sequence: TGTGCCACCAGCAAAGCGGGCCACAACCAAGAGACCCAGTACTTC. Protein product: CATSKAGHNQETQYF.

This sequence joins TRBV5-6 and TRBJ1-3; D ambiguous. Germline V lookup: CDR1 SGHDT, CDR2 YYEEEE. The CDR3 totals 18 residues. V lost 2 bases and J 3 bases, leaving 21 bases between the germline ends. CDR3 sequence: CASSFAGSLTFGGNTIYF. The CDR3 bases are TGTGCCAGCAGCTTCGCAGGCTCCCTGACGTTTGGTGGAAACACCATATATTTT.

The chain carries TRBV6-1 and TRBJ1-4; 7 nucleotides agree with TRBD1. Germline V lookup: CDR1 MNHNS, CDR2 SASEGT. The CDR3 runs 17 residues. Trimming cost V 3 bases and J 6 bases; bases outside gene matches: 13. The CDR3 coding sequence is TGTGCCAGCAGTGATTTTTCCCTAACAGGGGAGGATGAAAAACTGTTTTTT. Translated: CASSDFSLTGEDEKLFF.

This clone was found many times. The rearrangement uses TRBV5-1 and TRBJ2-2; 7 bases agree with TRBD2. The ends lost 1 base at V and 2 bases at J; junction bases unmatched: 11. The length of the CDR3 is 18 residues. The V gene's germline CDR1 is SGHRS and CDR2 YFSETQ. The CDR3 region has the DNA TGCGCCAGCAGCTTGCAGATAAGGAGCGGGGCCAACACCGGGGAGCTGTTTTTT. This encodes CASSLQIRSGANTGELFF. Based on the CDR3 plus reference TRBV5-1 and TRBJ2-2, the full variable domain is KAGVTQTPRYLIKTRGQQVTLSCSPISGHRSVSWYQQTPGQGLQFLFEYFSETQRNKGNFPGRFSGRQFSNSRSEMNVSTLELGDSALYLCASSLQIRSGANTGELFFGEGSRLTVL.

The J gene is TRBJ2-3, the V gene TRBV28; the match to TRBD2 covers 7 bases. J lost 0 bases, V lost 5 bases, and 8 bases had no gene match. Per germline, CDR1 MDHEN and CDR2 SYDVKM. The CDR3 length is 16 residues. CDR3 protein: CASSPTSEASTDTQYF. The CDR3 nucleotides are TGTGCCAGCAGTCCCACTAGCGAAGCCAGCACAGATACGCAGTATTTT.

This chain links TRBV30 with TRBJ1-1, with D perhaps TRBD1 (6 bases). The germline CDR1 and CDR2 sequences are GTSNPN and SVGIG (reference sequence). There are 11 residues in the CDR3. The CDR3 region has the DNA TGTGGAGGGGGGGGGAACACTGAAGCTTTCTTT. Translating it yields CGGGGNTEAFF.

This clone appeared a few times. The chain recombines TRBV7-2 with TRBJ2-7; TRBD2 agrees at 10 bases. Germline-derived CDR1 and CDR2 are SGHTA and FQGNSA. The CDR3 consists of 15 residues. After removal of 2 bases from V and 2 bases from J, the junction contained 3 bases not matched to a gene. Here the CDR3 reads CASSLLAGDPYEQYF. CDR3 nucleotides: TGTGCCAGCAGCTTACTAGCGGGGGACCCCTACGAGCAGTACTTC. The entire variable domain, with the rest obtained from reference TRBV7-2 and TRBJ2-7, is as follows: GAGVSQSPSNKVTEKGKDVELRCDPISGHTALYWYRQSLGQGLEFLIYFQGNSAPDKSGLPSDRFSAERTGGSVSTLTIQRTQQEDSAVYLCASSLLAGDPYEQYFGPGTRLTVT.

This clone has only one observation. The chain uses TRBV7-3 and TRBJ2-1; weak D call: TRBD2 (5 bases). The CDR3 contains 15 residues. Germline assignment: CDR1 SGHTA and CDR2 FQGTGA. V shed 2 bases and J shed 4 bases, with 12 bases lying between them. This CDR3 reads CASSLWSGAYNEQFF. The DNA of the CDR3 is TGTGCCAGCAGCTTATGGAGCGGAGCGTACAATGAGCAGTTCTTC.

The rearrangement links TRBV6-6 to TRBJ2-3, with 7 bases lining up with TRBD1. This CDR3 region has 15 residues. The germline CDR1 and CDR2 sequences are MNHNY and SVGAGI (reference sequence). V was pared by 6 bases and J by 5 bases, with 11 bases of the junction left unmatched. CDR3 coding DNA: TGTGCCAGCAGAGGCCAAGGGGGCTCGCTAGATACGCAGTATTTT. Encoded protein: CASRGQGGSLDTQYF.

CDR3 sequence (DNA): TGTGCCAGCAGCTCGGGACTAGATAGCACAGATACGCAGTATTTT. This translates into CASSSGLDSTDTQYF. The V gene is TRBV5-8, the J gene TRBJ2-3; 8 bases are shared with TRBD2. The CDR3 is 15 amino acids. Germline V gene lookup returns CDR1 SGHTS and CDR2 YDEGEE. The V gene end was trimmed by 3 bases and the J gene end by 0 bases; junction bases not matched to a gene: 3.

The rearrangement joins TRBV6-5 to TRBJ2-5; D unclear. This CDR3 comprises 13 residues. V was pared by 6 bases and J by 5 bases, with 13 bases between. Germline CDR1 is MNHEY and CDR2 is SVGAGI. The CDR3 region is CASRSVAWETQYF. For the CDR3, the DNA is TGTGCCAGCAGATCAGTGGCCTGGGAGACCCAGTACTTC.

The gene calls are TRBV19 and TRBJ2-4; tentative D call: TRBD1 (6 bases). Germline CDR1 is LNHDA and CDR2 is SQIVND (reference sequence). The V end was cut by 9 bases, the J end by 6 bases, with 18 bases between. This CDR3 has 14 residues. The CDR3 loop is CASRPQGNSNIQYF. CDR3 coding DNA: TGTGCCAGCCGGCCACAGGGAAACTCAAACATTCAGTACTTC.

This chain uses TRBV13 with TRBJ2-7, with 8 positions matching TRBD2. Germline V gives CDR1 PRHDT, CDR2 FYEKMQ (reference sequence). The ends lost 4 bases at V and 7 bases at J; junction bases unmatched: 12. The CDR3 covers 15 residues. This CDR3 is CASSSRFGRVKEQYF. The CDR3 coding sequence is TGTGCCAGCAGCTCCCGTTTCGGGAGGGTGAAAGAGCAGTACTTC.

The V gene is TRBV4-2, the J gene TRBJ1-2; D is unresolved. Germline assignment: CDR1 LGHNA and CDR2 YNFKEQ. Trimming took off 4 bases at V and 10 bases at J, with 10 bases between the two ends. CDR3 length equals 11 residues. Written as DNA, the CDR3 is TGTGCCAGCAGCCTAGACCGTGTCTACACCTTC. Its translation is CASSLDRVYTF.

This sequence joins TRBV5-6 and TRBJ1-5; TRBD1 matches 9 bases. Trimming cost V 4 bases and J 1 base; bases outside gene matches: 9. The V gene's germline CDR1 is SGHDT and CDR2 YYEEEE. This CDR3 spans 17 amino acids. The CDR3 protein is CASSPRGTGTSNQPQHF. In DNA form, the CDR3 reads TGTGCCAGCAGCCCTCGCGGGACAGGGACGAGCAATCAGCCCCAGCATTTT.

The V call is TRBV6-1, the J call TRBJ2-2; 8 positions agree with TRBD2. The CDR3 consists of 15 residues. The V gene end was trimmed by 6 bases and the J gene end by 6 bases; junction bases not matched to a gene: 9. Germline CDR1 is MNHNS and CDR2 is SASEGT. The CDR3 region is CASSHLKAGAGELFF. The CDR3 DNA follows: TGTGCCAGCAGCCACCTTAAAGCGGGAGCCGGGGAGCTGTTTTTT.

The chain joins TRBV6-6 to TRBJ2-3; weak D call: TRBD2 (5 bases). V was cut by 4 bases and J by 14 bases, with 16 bases left in between. Germline V gives CDR1 MNHNY, CDR2 SVGAGI (reference sequence). The CDR3 contains 12 residues. CDR3 region: CASSSSEGPRYF. Written as DNA, the CDR3 is TGTGCCAGCAGTTCGTCTGAGGGTCCCCGGTATTTT.

This chain joins TRBV30 and TRBJ2-1, with D perhaps TRBD2 (5 bases). The CDR3 extends over 13 amino acids. The germline V gene encodes CDR1 GTSNPN and CDR2 SVGIG (reference sequence). Trimming removed 3 bases from V and 7 bases from J, with 13 bases in between. CDR3 sequence reads: CAWSLLSGNEQFF. The CDR3, as DNA: TGTGCCTGGAGCCTACTATCGGGGAATGAGCAGTTCTTC.

The chain has TRBV30 and TRBJ1-1; D is unresolved. CDR3 size: 12 residues. V gave up 1 base and J gave up 6 bases, with 9 bases separating them. The germline V gene encodes CDR1 GTSNPN and CDR2 SVGIG (reference sequence). Written as DNA, the CDR3 is TGTGCCTGGAGTGCCTTTAATTCTGAAGCTTTCTTT. Amino acids: CAWSAFNSEAFF.

This chain joins TRBV19 and TRBJ2-7; 11 bases map to TRBD2. This CDR3 contains 17 residues. Germline loops: CDR1 LNHDA, CDR2 SQIVND (reference sequence). V lost 4 bases to trimming and J lost 4 bases; unmatched junction nucleotides: 12. The CDR3 region is CASSTTTGTSGRYEQYF. The CDR3 bases are TGTGCCAGTAGTACCACGACCGGGACTAGCGGCCGTTACGAGCAGTACTTC.

This clone was found once. The rearrangement joins TRBV11-2 to TRBJ2-3; 11 bases are shared with TRBD2. Germline CDR1 and CDR2: SGHAT and FQNNGV. The J segment lost 2 bases and the V segment lost 5 bases, leaving 15 bases of the junction unmatched. The CDR3 has 19 residues. CDR3 residues: CASSGLAGGSPFLTDTQYF. CDR3 nucleotide sequence: TGTGCCAGCAGCGGTCTAGCGGGAGGATCACCATTCCTCACAGATACGCAGTATTTT.

The chain couples TRBV28 to TRBJ2-5; 13 bases match TRBD2. CDR1 is MDHEN, CDR2 SYDVKM, per germline. This CDR3 has 14 amino acids. V dropped 7 bases and J dropped 4; count of bases not matched to a gene: 3. CDR3 sequence: CASTRLAGGETQYF. CDR3 coding DNA: TGTGCCAGCACGAGACTAGCGGGAGGAGAGACCCAGTACTTC.

The V gene is TRBV4-3, the J gene TRBJ2-7; 8 nucleotides agree with TRBD2. The CDR3 covers 15 residues. Germline values: CDR1 LGHNA, CDR2 YSLEER. J lost 5 bases, V lost 1 base, and 7 bases had no gene match. CDR3 sequence: CASSQVGAGVNEQYF. The CDR3 DNA reads as TGCGCCAGCAGCCAAGTTGGAGCGGGAGTGAACGAGCAGTACTTC.

This chain connects TRBV18 to TRBJ2-1, with 7 bases lining up with TRBD2. Germline V gives CDR1 KGHSH, CDR2 LQKENI. CDR3 length: 15 residues. With 3 bases clipped from V and 6 bases from J, the junction kept 8 bases outside the gene matches. CDR3 nucleotides: TGTGCCAGCTCACCCGCTCTAGCGGTCTCCAATGAGCAGTTCTTC. The encoded protein is CASSPALAVSNEQFF.

The gene calls are TRBV28 and TRBJ1-1, with 9 nucleotides matching TRBD1. Trimming took 6 bases from V and 3 from J; bases not matched to a gene: 11. CDR3 length: 16 amino acids. CDR1 is MDHEN, CDR2 SYDVKM, per germline. The CDR3 sequence: CASSTIETGGYTEAFF. The CDR3 DNA reads as TGTGCCAGCAGCACCATAGAGACAGGGGGTTACACTGAAGCTTTCTTT.

This CDR3 reads CASSLQGGNQPQHF. CDR3 nucleotide sequence: TGTGCCAGCAGCCTACAGGGGGGGAATCAGCCCCAGCATTTT. V usage is TRBV7-2 and J usage is TRBJ1-5; 8 bases are a match to TRBD1. Looked up from germline, CDR1 is SGHTA and CDR2 is FQGNSA. The V gene end was trimmed by 5 bases and the J gene end by 4 bases; junction bases not matched to a gene: 4. The CDR3 length is 14 residues.